This entry concerns a single TCR beta chain. Its specificity is not known. Profiling relied on immunoSEQ multiplex PCR, and the TCRdb table lists in-frame clones only, not all of them. The sample yields approximately 2,000 clones, roughly 70% seen once. This sample is part of a study of high-grade serous ovarian cancer treatment subgroups. V gave up 4 bases and J gave up 4 bases; unmatched junction bases: 9. Germline V lookup: CDR1 MNHNY, CDR2 SVGAGI (reference sequence). The CDR3 consists of 15 residues. Findings and limits, study-wide: Bulk tumor TCR sequencing gave no spatial information.

The tumor samples were collected prior to definitive surgery or chemotherapy. The sequenced material came from tumor tissue. The J gene is TRBJ2-5, the V gene TRBV6-6, with 7 bases lining up with TRBD2. The clonotype was recovered from a human donor with high-grade serous ovarian cancer. The CDR3 sequence: CASSWWAGRGETQYF. The CDR3 nucleotides are TGTGCCAGCAGTTGGTGGGCAGGGAGGGGAGAGACCCAGTACTTC.